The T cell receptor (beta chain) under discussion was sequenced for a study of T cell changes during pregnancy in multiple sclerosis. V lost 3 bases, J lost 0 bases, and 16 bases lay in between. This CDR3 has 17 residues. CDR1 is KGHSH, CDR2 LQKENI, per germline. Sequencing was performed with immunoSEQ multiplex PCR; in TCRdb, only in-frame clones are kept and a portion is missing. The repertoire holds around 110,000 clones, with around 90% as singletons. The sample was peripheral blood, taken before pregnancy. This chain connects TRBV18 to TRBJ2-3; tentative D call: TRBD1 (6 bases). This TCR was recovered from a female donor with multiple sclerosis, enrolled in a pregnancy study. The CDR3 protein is CASSPFGTTSSTDTQYF. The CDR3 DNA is TGTGCCAGCTCACCCTTCGGGACAACCTCTAGCACAGATACGCAGTATTTT.